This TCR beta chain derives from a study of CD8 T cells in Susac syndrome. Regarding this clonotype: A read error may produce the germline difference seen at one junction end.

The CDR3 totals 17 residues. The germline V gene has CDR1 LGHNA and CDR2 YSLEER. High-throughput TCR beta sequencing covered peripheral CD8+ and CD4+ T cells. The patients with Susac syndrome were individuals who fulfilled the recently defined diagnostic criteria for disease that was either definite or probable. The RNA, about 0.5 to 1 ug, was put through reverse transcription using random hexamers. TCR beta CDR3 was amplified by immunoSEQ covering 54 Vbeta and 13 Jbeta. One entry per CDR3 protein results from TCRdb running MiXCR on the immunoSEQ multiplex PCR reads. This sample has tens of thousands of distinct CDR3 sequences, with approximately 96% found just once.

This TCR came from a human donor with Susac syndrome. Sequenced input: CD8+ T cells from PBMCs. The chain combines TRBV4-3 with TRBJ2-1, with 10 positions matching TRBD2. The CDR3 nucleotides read TGCGCCAGCACCCAAGCCCTGCTAGCGGGAGAGGGCAATGAGCAGTTCTTC. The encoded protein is CASTQALLAGEGNEQFF.